The sequence of this TCR beta chain was determined in a study of T-cell memory formation after mild COVID-19. Overall study findings and caveats: Prior to infection, memory already included some responding clones, suggesting cross-reactive memory joined. Clonal second-wave expansions that peaked on day 37 had unconfirmed SARS-CoV-2 specificity. Among clones contracting day 15 to 85, CD4/CD8 was balanced, whereas later expanders leaned CD4+.

With 5 bases clipped from V and 5 bases from J, the junction kept 9 bases outside the gene matches. This CDR3 spans 15 amino acids. Looked up from germline, CDR1 is SGHTA and CDR2 is FQGTGA. In regard to this clonotype: Its antigen is not identified.

Libraries for TCRalpha and TCRbeta carried sample barcodes and unique molecular identifiers via 5'RACE. One entry per CDR3 protein, called by TCRdb with MiXCR from the 5' RACE reads. The table lists hundreds of thousands of distinct CDR3 sequences, roughly 25% of them singletons, with approximately 12% in the top ten. The material sequenced was PBMCs or a T cell subset sorted from them (not recorded which). The clonotype comes from an adult woman who had mild COVID-19 (a few samples of this study predate the infection). Cell type and time point are not known. V gene TRBV7-3 combines with J gene TRBJ2-7, with 10 bases aligning to TRBD1. CDR3 loop: CASSPGTGAGHEQYF. The DNA of the CDR3 is TGTGCCAGCAGCCCCGGGACAGGGGCAGGGCACGAGCAGTACTTC.